The clone carrying this T cell receptor (beta chain) was observed once. Antigen specificity is unknown. With random hexamers, 0.5 to 1 ug RNA was reverse transcribed. With immunoSEQ multiplex PCR, TCR beta CDR3 was amplified across 54 Vbeta and 13 Jbeta. TCRdb used MiXCR to reprocess the immunoSEQ multiplex PCR reads, holding one entry per CDR3 protein. The sample lists 70,000 to 75,000 distinct CDR3 sequences, 93% seen once, with roughly 0.15% in the top ten. Peripheral blood CD8+ and CD4+ T cells were profiled by TCR beta sequencing. This sample was included in a study of CD8 T cells in Susac syndrome. Overall study context: Patients with Susac syndrome were, at the time of blood collection, therapy-naive, maintained on corticosteroids, or maintained on intravenous immunoglobulin alone. Study-level findings and limits: An acknowledgment was made by the study that its TCR sequencing and HLA analysis involved relatively few individuals.

The CDR3 contains 13 residues. CDR1 is DFQATT and CDR2 is SNEGSKA in the germline V gene (reference sequence). Trimming shortened V by 6 bases and J by 6 bases, and 16 bases separated the two germline ends. The specimen was CD4+ T cells from PBMCs. The receptor was isolated from a human donor with Susac syndrome. This chain links TRBV20-1 with TRBJ2-3; D is undetermined. The CDR3 coding sequence is TGCAGTGCCACCGATAAGACCCCGGATACGCAGTATTTT. It yields the protein CSATDKTPDTQYF.